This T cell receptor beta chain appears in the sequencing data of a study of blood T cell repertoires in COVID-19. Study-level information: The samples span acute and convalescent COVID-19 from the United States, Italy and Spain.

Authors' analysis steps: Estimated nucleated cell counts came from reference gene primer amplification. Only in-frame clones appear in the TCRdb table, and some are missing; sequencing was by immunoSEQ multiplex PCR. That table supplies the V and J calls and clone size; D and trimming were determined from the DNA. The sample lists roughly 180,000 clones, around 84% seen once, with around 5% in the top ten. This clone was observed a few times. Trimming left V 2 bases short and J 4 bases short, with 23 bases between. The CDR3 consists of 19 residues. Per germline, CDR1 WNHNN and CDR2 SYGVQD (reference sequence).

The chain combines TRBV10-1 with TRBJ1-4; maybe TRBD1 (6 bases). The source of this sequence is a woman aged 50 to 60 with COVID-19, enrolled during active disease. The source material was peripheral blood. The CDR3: CASSETDRITLLLNEKLFF. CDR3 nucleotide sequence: TGCGCCAGCAGTGAGACCGACAGGATCACTCTCCTCCTTAATGAAAAACTGTTTTTT.